These 25 T cell receptor beta chains were all obtained from the same sample, sequenced in a study of CD8+ T cells in alopecia areata. Investigators isolated RNA and reverse transcribed it into cDNA to act as the sequencing template. Produced via immunoSEQ multiplex PCR; TCRdb's table is partial and in-frame only. This sample yields 130,000 to 150,000 clones, of which roughly 48% are seen a single time; less than 8% belongs to the top ten. Sequenced material: CD4+ T cells sorted from blood. The receptors here all came from a human donor with alopecia areata.

This clone was recorded a few times. The rearrangement links TRBV29-1 to TRBJ1-1; weak D call: TRBD1 (5 bases). Germline V gene sequence: CDR1 SQVTM, CDR2 ANQGSEA. The CDR3 runs 15 residues. Between the trimmed V and J ends, which lost 1 base and 0 bases, there was a span of 12 bases. As DNA, the CDR3 is TGCAGCGTTGAAGTCCCGGGGCGAATGAACACTGAAGCTTTCTTT. This codes for CSVEVPGRMNTEAFF. Looking up the rest from reference TRBV29-1 and TRBJ1-1 gives the full variable domain: SAVISQKPSRDICQRGTSLTIQCQVDSQVTMMFWYRQQPGQSLTLIATANQGSEATYESGFVIDKFPISRPNLTFSTLTVSNMSPEDSSIYLCSVEVPGRMNTEAFFGQGTRLTVV.

Worth noting for this clone: Other nucleotide sequences from this sample produce the same CDR3. This chain joins TRBV29-1 and TRBJ2-3; TRBD2 matches 8 bases. Germline CDR1 and CDR2: SQVTM and ANQGSEA. After removal of 6 bases from V and 0 bases from J, the junction contained 2 bases not matched to a gene. This CDR3 spans 13 amino acids. The CDR3 coding sequence is TGCAGCGTGGGCGGGAGGAGCACAGATACGCAGTATTTT. Translation gives CSVGGRSTDTQYF.

The genes are TRBV5-1 and TRBJ2-7; possibly TRBD1 or TRBD2 for D (5 bases each). The germline CDR1 and CDR2 sequences are SGHRS and YFSETQ. V lost 2 bases and J lost 7, with 16 bases in between. The CDR3 spans 14 residues. CDR3 nucleotides: TGCGCCAGCAGCTTCGGGACCCCCTTGAGGGAGCAGTACTTC. It is translated as CASSFGTPLREQYF.

Only a few counts were recorded for this clone. The chain has TRBV29-1 and TRBJ2-1; possible D gene TRBD2, 5 bases. The V end was cut by 0 bases, the J end by 7 bases, with 19 bases between. Looked up from germline, CDR1 is SQVTM and CDR2 is ANQGSEA. The CDR3 runs to 16 residues. In DNA form, the CDR3 reads TGCAGCGTTGAAGATGCCCACGGACTGCCTCTGAATGAGCAGTTCTTC. It specifies CSVEDAHGLPLNEQFF.

The chain has TRBV6-5 and TRBJ2-5, with 7 bases that match TRBD1. In germline, CDR1 is MNHEY, CDR2 SVGAGI. V gave up 4 bases and J gave up 2 bases; unmatched junction bases: 4. The CDR3 contains 14 residues. This CDR3 is CASSSTGKQETQYF. Here the CDR3 DNA reads TGTGCCAGCAGTTCGACAGGGAAACAAGAGACCCAGTACTTC.

This clone was counted a few times. The CDR3, as DNA: TGTGCCATCGTAACGACTGAAGCTTTCTTT. Residues: CAIVTTEAFF. This chain connects TRBV7-9 to TRBJ1-1; no clear D. The V end was cut by 10 bases, the J end by 5 bases, with 8 bases between. CDR1 is SEHNR, CDR2 FQNEAQ, per germline (reference sequence). CDR3 length: 10 amino acids.

This clone was detected only a few times. This rearrangement joins TRBV30 to TRBJ1-4, with D unclear. V dropped 2 bases and J dropped 0 bases, with 7 bases sitting between them. CDR1 GTSNPN and CDR2 SVGIG come from the germline V gene (reference sequence). The CDR3 extends over 14 amino acids. The DNA of the CDR3 is TGTGCCTGGAGTACTCTAACAACTAATGAAAAACTGTTTTTT. Translation: CAWSTLTTNEKLFF.

The rearrangement links TRBV29-1 to TRBJ1-1; D gene uncertain. Germline V gene lookup returns CDR1 SQVTM and CDR2 ANQGSEA. Trimming shortened V by 4 bases and J by 3 bases, and 6 bases separated the two germline ends. The CDR3 is made up of 11 amino acids. The CDR3 loop reads CSVVSHTEAFF. In DNA form, the CDR3 reads TGCAGCGTTGTTTCCCACACTGAAGCTTTCTTT.

The chain combines TRBV29-1 with TRBJ2-5; 7 bases map to TRBD2. This CDR3 contains 14 residues. Unmatched junction bases numbered 10, after V lost 4 bases and J lost 5 bases. The germline CDR1 and CDR2 sequences are SQVTM and ANQGSEA. This chain's CDR3 is CSVGGRALLETQYF. In DNA form, the CDR3 reads TGCAGCGTTGGAGGGAGGGCGCTGCTGGAGACCCAGTACTTC.

This rearrangement joins TRBV5-1 to TRBJ1-5, with 11 bases lining up with TRBD1. The CDR3 has 17 residues. Germline assignment: CDR1 SGHRS and CDR2 YFSETQ. The V gene end was trimmed by 5 bases and the J gene end by 1 base; junction bases not matched to a gene: 8. CDR3 in DNA: TGCGCCAGCAGTCCGGGACAGGGGGGTAGAAGCAATCAGCCCCAGCATTTT. As protein: CASSPGQGGRSNQPQHF.

This chain joins TRBV29-1 and TRBJ2-1, with TRBD1 identical over 7 bases. With 5 bases clipped from V and 6 bases from J, the junction kept 4 bases outside the gene matches. The CDR3 covers 12 residues. Looked up from germline, CDR1 is SQVTM and CDR2 is ANQGSEA. The CDR3 sequence is CSVRDSVNEQFF. CDR3 sequence (DNA): TGCAGCGTTCGGGACAGTGTCAATGAGCAGTTCTTC.

As DNA, the CDR3 is TGTGCCAGCAGACAGGGGAATCAGCCCCAGCATTTT. Its translation is CASRQGNQPQHF. V usage is TRBV28 and J usage is TRBJ1-5; TRBD1 agrees at 7 bases. Germline CDR1 reads MDHEN; CDR2 reads SYDVKM. After removal of 6 bases from V and 4 bases from J, the junction contained 0 bases not matched to a gene. This CDR3 comprises 12 residues.

This clone has more than one count but fewer than ten. The genes are TRBV5-1 and TRBJ1-1; maybe TRBD1 (6 bases). V lost 5 bases, J lost 5 bases, and 22 bases lay in between. Germline values: CDR1 SGHRS, CDR2 YFSETQ. The CDR3 length is 16 residues. CDR3 in amino acids: CASRRKSGTIATEAFF. Written as DNA, the CDR3 is TGCGCCAGCAGACGAAAATCCGGGACAATTGCTACTGAAGCTTTCTTT.

The gene calls are TRBV7-9 and TRBJ2-5, with 9 bases matching TRBD1. The CDR3 is made up of 15 amino acids. With 5 bases clipped from V and 5 bases from J, the junction kept 9 bases outside the gene matches. CDR1 and CDR2 from the germline V gene are SEHNR and FQNEAQ (reference sequence). CDR3 nucleotides: TGTGCCAGCAGCCGCGATACAGGGGGCCGGGAGACCCAGTACTTC. This translates into CASSRDTGGRETQYF.

This clone was counted between two and nine times. The rearrangement uses TRBV5-1 and TRBJ2-7, with 11 bases matching TRBD1. This CDR3 comprises 16 residues. Germline assignment: CDR1 SGHRS and CDR2 YFSETQ. Unmatched junction bases numbered 7, after V lost 2 bases and J lost 3 bases. The CDR3 reads CASSFYTGTGGYEQYF. The CDR3 DNA follows: TGCGCCAGCAGCTTCTATACCGGGACAGGGGGCTACGAGCAGTACTTC.

This clone was counted between two and nine times. The chain recombines TRBV10-3 with TRBJ2-5; the match to TRBD1 covers 10 bases. Germline V gene sequence: CDR1 ENHRY, CDR2 SYGVKD. The CDR3 length is 14 residues. The trim removed 11 bases at V and 4 bases at J, leaving 10 bases unmatched. Written as DNA, the CDR3 is TGTGCCGCCTCGGGACAGGGGTTTACAGAGACCCAGTACTTC. Amino acids: CAASGQGFTETQYF.

This clone came up a few times. J is TRBJ2-1 and V is TRBV7-2; 7 positions match TRBD2. The V and J ends lost 3 bases and 8 bases, in that order; junction bases with no gene match: 7. Germline assignment: CDR1 SGHTA and CDR2 FQGNSA. The CDR3 is 14 amino acids. As DNA, the CDR3 is TGTGCCAGCAGCTTCTTGGGGGGAGGGGATGAGCAGTTCTTC. Its translation is CASSFLGGGDEQFF.

A few counts support this clone. The chain couples TRBV5-1 to TRBJ2-2; D may be TRBD2 (5 bases). V was pared by 4 bases and J by 1 base, with 8 bases between. Germline CDR1 and CDR2: SGHRS and YFSETQ. The CDR3 extends over 14 amino acids. The CDR3 nucleotides read TGCGCCAGCAGCGGAAGCGGGAACACCGGGGAGCTGTTTTTT. It specifies CASSGSGNTGELFF.

The rearrangement joins TRBV7-9 to TRBJ2-3; no reliable D call. The CDR3 loop spans 14 amino acids. Per germline, CDR1 SEHNR and CDR2 FQNEAQ (reference sequence). Trimming removed 1 base from V and 6 bases from J, with 11 bases in between. CDR3 sequence (DNA): TGTGCCAGCAGCTTAGGGGTCAGATCCGATACGCAGTATTTT. Its protein product is CASSLGVRSDTQYF.

The chain carries TRBV6-6 and TRBJ2-1; D unresolved. The germline V gene has CDR1 MNHNY and CDR2 SVGAGI (reference sequence). V gave up 11 bases and J gave up 9 bases, with 11 bases separating them. The CDR3 is 10 residues long. CDR3 sequence: CACRSSEQFF. CDR3 nucleotide sequence: TGTGCCTGCCGGAGCAGTGAGCAGTTCTTC.

The chain combines TRBV6-6 with TRBJ2-3; D is uncertain. CDR1 is MNHNY, CDR2 SVGAGI, per germline (reference sequence). The CDR3 has 15 residues. The V and J ends lost 2 bases and 2 bases respectively, with 11 bases between them. This CDR3 is CASSYPLVTTDTQYF. DNA of the CDR3: TGTGCCAGCAGTTACCCCCTGGTGACCACAGATACGCAGTATTTT.

This chain joins TRBV6-5 and TRBJ2-7; the D is unclear. The CDR3 runs to 15 residues. V dropped 4 bases and J dropped 3 bases, with 16 bases sitting between them. In germline, CDR1 is MNHEY, CDR2 SVGAGI. The CDR3 is CASSFHNRQGYEQYF. Written as DNA, the CDR3 is TGTGCCAGCAGTTTCCACAATAGACAAGGCTACGAGCAGTACTTC.

Worth noting for this clone: One end of the junction does not line up with germline, which may come from a read error. The rearrangement links TRBV6-6 to TRBJ2-5; D is unresolved. The CDR3 loop spans 12 amino acids. Germline CDR1 MNHNY, CDR2 SVGAGI (reference sequence). CDR3 in DNA: TGTGCCAGCAGTAACTCCCTAGAGACCCAGTACTTC. Encoded protein: CASSNSLETQYF.

In this sample, this clone turned up a few times. The gene calls are TRBV28 and TRBJ2-7; 7 nucleotides agree with TRBD1. Germline CDR1 and CDR2: MDHEN and SYDVKM. This CDR3 is built from 13 residues. After removal of 7 bases from V and 6 bases from J, the junction contained 9 bases not matched to a gene. The CDR3 DNA reads TGTGCCAGCACGTCATCTAACAGGGGCGAGCAGTACTTC. Protein sequence: CASTSSNRGEQYF.

This clone was seen a handful of times. CDR3 region: CATLNIYNEQFF. Here the CDR3 DNA reads TGTGCCACTCTAAACATCTACAATGAGCAGTTCTTC. V gene TRBV19 combines with J gene TRBJ2-1, with D unclear. The CDR3 loop spans 12 amino acids. Germline CDR1 and CDR2: LNHDA and SQIVND (reference sequence). V was cut by 10 bases and J by 3 bases, with 10 bases left in between.